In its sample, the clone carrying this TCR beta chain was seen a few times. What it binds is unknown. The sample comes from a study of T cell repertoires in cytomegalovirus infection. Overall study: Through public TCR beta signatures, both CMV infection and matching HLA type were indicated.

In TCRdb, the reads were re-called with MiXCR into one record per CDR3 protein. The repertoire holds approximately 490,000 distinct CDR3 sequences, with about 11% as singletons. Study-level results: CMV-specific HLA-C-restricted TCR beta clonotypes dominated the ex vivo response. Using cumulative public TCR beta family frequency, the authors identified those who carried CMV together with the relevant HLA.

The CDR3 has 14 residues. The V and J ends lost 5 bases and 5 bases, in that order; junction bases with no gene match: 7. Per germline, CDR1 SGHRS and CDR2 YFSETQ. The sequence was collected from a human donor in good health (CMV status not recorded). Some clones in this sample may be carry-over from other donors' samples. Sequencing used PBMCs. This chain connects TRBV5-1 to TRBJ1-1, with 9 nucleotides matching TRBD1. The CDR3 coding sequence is TGCGCCAGCAGACCGACAGGGGGTAGAACTGAAGCTTTCTTT. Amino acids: CASRPTGGRTEAFF.